This entry concerns a single T cell receptor (beta chain). Only in-frame clones appear in the TCRdb table, and some are missing; sequencing was by immunoSEQ multiplex PCR. The sample lists about 55,000 clones, less than 95% seen once, with roughly 6.2% in the top ten. These data originate in a study of blood T cell repertoires in COVID-19. Study background: The study drew acute and convalescent COVID-19 samples from the United States, Italy and Spain. Nucleic acid was either cDNA or gDNA, and it came from T cells, B-cell-depleted T cells, or PBMCs.

The CDR3 loop spans 13 amino acids. V shed 5 bases and J shed 6 bases, with 11 bases lying between them. Germline lookup yields CDR1 SGHTA and CDR2 FQGNSA. The TCR originated in a man in his forties or fifties with acute or convalescent COVID-19. The material sequenced was peripheral blood. The chain recombines TRBV7-2 with TRBJ1-5; D possibly corresponds to TRBD1 (6 bases). The CDR3 DNA sequence: TGTGCCAGCAGCCCGGAACAGGGTCAGCCCCAGCATTTT. Protein sequence: CASSPEQGQPQHF.